The table lists the clone carrying this T cell receptor beta chain with a few counts. This entry belongs to a study of T cells after yellow fever vaccination. Via MiXCR, TCRdb re-called the 5' RACE reads, giving one row per CDR3 protein. The table lists 250,000 to 300,000 distinct CDR3 sequences, approximately 5.2% of them singletons. V was shortened by 5 bases and J by 2 bases, with 25 bases between the two germline ends. The CDR3 has 20 amino acids. The source is a man aged 18 to 29 who received the YFV17D yellow fever vaccine. J is TRBJ2-6 and V is TRBV12-3 or TRBV12-4; a weak D match, TRBD1 (6 bases). Specimen: CD4+ T cells sorted from PBMCs, collected on the day of the yellow fever booster vaccination. The CDR3 is CASSDLLWDKGAPGANVLTF. The CDR3 coding sequence is TGTGCCAGCAGTGACCTCCTTTGGGACAAAGGCGCTCCTGGGGCCAACGTCCTGACTTTC.